The rows below give T cell receptor beta chains drawn from one sample of a study of blood T cell repertoires in COVID-19. The method was immunoSEQ multiplex PCR; TCRdb's version includes in-frame clones alone and lacks a portion of them. In the table there are 70,000 or so clones, 76% of which are singletons. The sample consisted of peripheral blood. All receptors come from a man between 60 and 70 years old with COVID-19, enrolled during active disease. CDR3s include the opening cysteine and the closing phenylalanine or tryptophan. A D gene is named only where the DNA matches it firmly. A clone size is listed for some rows: how often the clone was seen (once, few, many), or a class if it is expanded.

TGTGCCAGCAGCTTGTCGGACAGGGGGTTCGGGACTGAAGCTTTCTTT | CASSLSDRGFGTEAFF | TRBD1 | TRBV5-5 | . | TRBJ1-1
TGCGCCAGCAGCCTTTTGGTCAGGACCGGGGAGCTGTTTTTT | CASSLLVRTGELFF | . | TRBV4-1 | . | TRBJ2-2
TGTGCCAGCAGTGGTCTAGCGGGGCTCACAGATACGCAGTATTTT | CASSGLAGLTDTQYF | TRBD2 | TRBV2 | . | TRBJ2-3
TGTGCCAGCAGCTACCAGGCGGCAGGGGCCGGGGAGCTGTTTTTT | CASSYQAAGAGELFF | . | TRBV11-2 | . | TRBJ2-2
TGTGCCAGCAGCCTACATTCCGTCGACACTGAAGCTTTCTTT | CASSLHSVDTEAFF | . | TRBV14 | . | TRBJ1-1
TGCGCCAGCAGCTGGGGAGCGGGAGGACCCTACAATGAGCAGTTCTTC | CASSWGAGGPYNEQFF | TRBD2 | TRBV5-1 | . | TRBJ2-1
TGCGCCAGCAACCTTGGAGGGAGAACCACAGATACGCAGTATTTT | CASNLGGRTTDTQYF | . | TRBV5-1 | . | TRBJ2-3
TGCGCCAGCAGCTTGGGGGGTCTAGCGATCGCGGAGACCCAGTACTTC | CASSLGGLAIAETQYF | . | TRBV5-1 | once | TRBJ2-5
TGTGCCAGCACCGAAACCCAGTTTAATGAAAAACTGTTTTTT | CASTETQFNEKLFF | . | TRBV28 | . | TRBJ1-4
TGTGCCAGCAGACCGGACTACGCCCTCTCCTACGAGCAGTACTTC | CASRPDYALSYEQYF | . | TRBV2 | . | TRBJ2-7
TGCAGCGCCTCTAGCGGGGCTAGCACAGATACGCAGTATTTT | CSASSGASTDTQYF | TRBD2 | TRBV29-1 | . | TRBJ2-3
TGTGCCAGCAGCCCCCGACAGGACCCCTTAAGAGGCTACACCTTC | CASSPRQDPLRGYTF | . | TRBV4-2 | few | TRBJ1-2
TGTGCCAGCAGTTTAGAACAGCATCAGCCCCAGCATTTT | CASSLEQHQPQHF | . | TRBV6-6 | many | TRBJ1-5
TGTGCCAGCAGCTTTTCCCCGGGGGGACAAGAGACCCAGTACTTC | CASSFSPGGQETQYF | TRBD2 | TRBV11-3 | . | TRBJ2-5
TGTGCCAGCAGCCACTCGAGAGGGCCGACAAGCACTAGGGAGCAGTACTTC | CASSHSRGPTSTREQYF | . | TRBV7-9 | . | TRBJ2-7
TGTGCCATCAGTGATTCCAGTGGCAATGAAAAACTGTTTTTT | CAISDSSGNEKLFF | . | TRBV10-3 | . | TRBJ1-4
TGCGCCAGCAGCTTGGCGGGAGGGGATTACCAGCCCCAGCATTTT | CASSLAGGDYQPQHF | . | TRBV5-1 | . | TRBJ1-5
TGCGCCAGCAGCTCCGGGACAGGGGACAATTCACCCCTCCACTTT | CASSSGTGDNSPLHF | TRBD1 | TRBV5-1 | few | TRBJ1-6
TGCGCCAGCAGCCAAGCATCCTCAGATAACTATGGCTACACCTTC | CASSQASSDNYGYTF | . | TRBV4-1 | few | TRBJ1-2
TGTGCCAGCAGCCCTGGACAGGGGGAGACCCAGTACTTC | CASSPGQGETQYF | TRBD1 | TRBV7-9 | . | TRBJ2-5
TGTGCCAGCAGTCCCGGGACTAGCGGGAGCCGGTACTTC | CASSPGTSGSRYF | TRBD2 | TRBV12-3/TRBV12-4 | . | TRBJ2-7
TGTGCCAGCAGTTATGCGACAGGGGAGGACGGGGAGCTGTTTTTT | CASSYATGEDGELFF | TRBD1 | TRBV6-5 | . | TRBJ2-2
TGTGCCAGCAGCCTTGGGACTAGCGGAGGAGAGACCCAGTACTTC | CASSLGTSGGETQYF | TRBD2 | TRBV7-2 | few | TRBJ2-5
TGTGCCAGCAGCAAAGCCGCGCGCCTGAGGAATCAGCCCCAGCATTTT | CASSKAARLRNQPQHF | . | TRBV21-1 | . | TRBJ1-5
TGTGCCAGCAGCCCGGACCCAGGGTCGGGTTCACCCCTCCACTTT | CASSPDPGSGSPLHF | . | TRBV3-1/TRBV3-2 | . | TRBJ1-6
TGTGCCAGCAGCTTGGCGCAGGGCCGGGGGGAAAAACTGTTTTTT | CASSLAQGRGEKLFF | . | TRBV7-9 | . | TRBJ1-4
TGTGCCTGGAGTGTACACGGGGGATCAGGAAACACCATATATTTT | CAWSVHGGSGNTIYF | . | TRBV30 | . | TRBJ1-3
TGTGCCAGCAGTTCCGACCAGGGGGCGGCTTCCCAAGCTTTCTTT | CASSSDQGAASQAFF | TRBD1 | TRBV28 | once | TRBJ1-1
TGTGCCAGCAGCTTAGGTGCCGGGAGAGTTGAGACCCAGTACTTC | CASSLGAGRVETQYF | . | TRBV7-7 | . | TRBJ2-5
TGTGCCAGCTGTTCCTTCAGGGGGCCTGGAAACACCATATATTTT | CASCSFRGPGNTIYF | TRBD1 | TRBV3-1/TRBV3-2 | few | TRBJ1-3
TGTGCCAGCAGTTACGAGGGGGAGCTGTTTTTT | CASSYEGELFF | . | TRBV6-6 | . | TRBJ2-2
TGTGCCAGCAGCCAAGAACGGGGGGAAAAACTGTTTTTT | CASSQERGEKLFF | . | TRBV4-2 | . | TRBJ1-4
TGTGCCAGCTCACCGCCGTCTACAGGGGCTGGGGCCAACGTCCTGACTTTC | CASSPPSTGAGANVLTF | TRBD1 | TRBV18 | once | TRBJ2-6
TGTGCCAGCAGCCAAGAGTGGGACAGAAATTCACCCCTCCACTTT | CASSQEWDRNSPLHF | TRBD1 | TRBV3-1/TRBV3-2 | . | TRBJ1-6
TGCGCCAGCAGCTTTGGTAGCGGGAGTGGAGAGACCCAGTACTTC | CASSFGSGSGETQYF | TRBD2 | TRBV5-1 | . | TRBJ2-5
TGTGCCAGTAACTCCCTAGCGGGAGGGGAATGGGAGCAGTTCTTC | CASNSLAGGEWEQFF | TRBD2 | TRBV19 | . | TRBJ2-1
TGTGCCACCACGGACAGGGGGAAATACCCACAAGAGACCCAGTACTTC | CATTDRGKYPQETQYF | TRBD1 | TRBV19 | . | TRBJ2-5
TGTGCCAGCAGTTACCCGGGCAGGGGGCAGGAGACCCAGTACTTC | CASSYPGRGQETQYF | TRBD1 | TRBV6-6 | . | TRBJ2-5
TGCGCCAGCAGCCAAGATCCCCAGCGGGGGGGCCACGAGACCCAGTACTTC | CASSQDPQRGGHETQYF | TRBD2 | TRBV4-1 | . | TRBJ2-5
TGTGCCAGCAGCTCCCCCCCATCAAACTATGGCTACACCTTC | CASSSPPSNYGYTF | . | TRBV7-9 | . | TRBJ1-2
TGTGCCAGCAGCCCCGGGGGGAGGGAAGGTCAGCCCCAGCATTTT | CASSPGGREGQPQHF | . | TRBV9 | . | TRBJ1-5
TGTGCCAGCTCGTTTACTAGCGGGAGGGGAACAGATACGCAGTATTTT | CASSFTSGRGTDTQYF | TRBD2 | TRBV18 | . | TRBJ2-3
TGTGCCAGCAGATTAGCGGGACTCAATGAGCAGTTCTTC | CASRLAGLNEQFF | TRBD2 | TRBV6-5 | . | TRBJ2-1
TGTGCCAGCACCCAAGGGAGCGGGGAGCTGTTTTTT | CASTQGSGELFF | . | TRBV6-5 | . | TRBJ2-2
TGTGCCAGCAGCTTAGATAGGGCAGGGGACGGCTACACCTTC | CASSLDRAGDGYTF | . | TRBV11-2 | few | TRBJ1-2
TGTGCCAGCAGCTTTAGCGGGAGGGAGCAGTATTTT | CASSFSGREQYF | TRBD2 | TRBV7-2 | . | TRBJ2-3
TGCGCCAGCAGCCAATACGTACAGGGGGCGCTTGAGCAGTTCTTC | CASSQYVQGALEQFF | TRBD1 | TRBV4-1 | . | TRBJ2-1
TGTGCCAGCAAGCCAGGGGCAGATACGCAGTATTTT | CASKPGADTQYF | . | TRBV6-5 | . | TRBJ2-3
TGCGCCAGCAGCCACAGGTTCGACAGGGACAATCAGCCCCAGCATTTT | CASSHRFDRDNQPQHF | TRBD1 | TRBV4-1 | once | TRBJ1-5
TGTGCCAGCAGCGCAGAACAGGGGGCACTTGGAAACACCATATATTTT | CASSAEQGALGNTIYF | TRBD1 | TRBV9 | . | TRBJ1-3